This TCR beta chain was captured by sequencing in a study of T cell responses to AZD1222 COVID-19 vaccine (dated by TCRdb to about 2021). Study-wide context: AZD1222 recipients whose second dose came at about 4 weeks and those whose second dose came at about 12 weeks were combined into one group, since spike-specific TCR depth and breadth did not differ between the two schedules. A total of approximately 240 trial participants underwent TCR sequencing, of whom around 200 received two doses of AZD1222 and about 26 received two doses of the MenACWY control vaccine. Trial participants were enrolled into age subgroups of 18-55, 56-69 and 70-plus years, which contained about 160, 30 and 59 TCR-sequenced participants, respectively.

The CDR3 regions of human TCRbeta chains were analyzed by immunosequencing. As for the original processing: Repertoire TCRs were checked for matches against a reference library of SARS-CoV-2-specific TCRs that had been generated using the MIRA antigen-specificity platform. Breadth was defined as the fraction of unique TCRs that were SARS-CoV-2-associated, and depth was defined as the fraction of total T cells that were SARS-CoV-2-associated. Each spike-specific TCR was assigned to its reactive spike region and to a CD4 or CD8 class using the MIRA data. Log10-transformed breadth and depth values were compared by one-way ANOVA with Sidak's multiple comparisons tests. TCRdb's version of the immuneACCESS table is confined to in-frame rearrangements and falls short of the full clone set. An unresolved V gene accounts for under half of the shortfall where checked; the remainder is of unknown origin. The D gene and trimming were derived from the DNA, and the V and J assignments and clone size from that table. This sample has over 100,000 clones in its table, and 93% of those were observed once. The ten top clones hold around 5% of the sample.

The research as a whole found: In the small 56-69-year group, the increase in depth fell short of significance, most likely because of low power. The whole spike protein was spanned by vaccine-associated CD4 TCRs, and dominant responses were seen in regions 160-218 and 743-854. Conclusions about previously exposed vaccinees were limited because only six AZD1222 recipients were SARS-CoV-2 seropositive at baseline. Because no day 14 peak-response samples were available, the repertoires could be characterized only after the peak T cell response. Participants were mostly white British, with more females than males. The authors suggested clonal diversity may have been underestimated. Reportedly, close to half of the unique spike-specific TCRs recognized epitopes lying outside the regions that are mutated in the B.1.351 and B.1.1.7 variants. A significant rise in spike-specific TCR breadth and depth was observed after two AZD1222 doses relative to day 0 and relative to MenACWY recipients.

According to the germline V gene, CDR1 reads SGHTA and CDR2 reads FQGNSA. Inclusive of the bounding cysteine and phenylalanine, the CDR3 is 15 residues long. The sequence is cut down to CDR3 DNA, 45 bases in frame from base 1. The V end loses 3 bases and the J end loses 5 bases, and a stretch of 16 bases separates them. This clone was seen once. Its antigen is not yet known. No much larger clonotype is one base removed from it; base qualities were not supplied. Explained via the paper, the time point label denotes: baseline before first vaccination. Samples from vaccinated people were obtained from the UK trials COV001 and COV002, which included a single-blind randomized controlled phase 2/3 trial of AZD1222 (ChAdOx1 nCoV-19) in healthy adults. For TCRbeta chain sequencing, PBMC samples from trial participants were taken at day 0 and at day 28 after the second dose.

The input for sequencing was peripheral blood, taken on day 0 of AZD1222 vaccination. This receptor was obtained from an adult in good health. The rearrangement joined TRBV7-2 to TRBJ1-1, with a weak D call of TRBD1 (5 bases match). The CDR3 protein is CASSFPRGSGTEAFF. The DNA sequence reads TGTGCCAGCAGCTTCCCCCGGGGCTCGGGTACTGAAGCTTTCTTT.